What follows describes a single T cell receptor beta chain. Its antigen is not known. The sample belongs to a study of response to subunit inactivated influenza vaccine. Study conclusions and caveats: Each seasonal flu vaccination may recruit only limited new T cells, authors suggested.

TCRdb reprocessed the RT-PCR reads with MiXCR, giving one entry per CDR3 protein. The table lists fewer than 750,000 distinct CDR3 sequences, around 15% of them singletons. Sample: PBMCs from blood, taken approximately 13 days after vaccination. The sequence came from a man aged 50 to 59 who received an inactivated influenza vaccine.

The CDR3 DNA reads TGTGCCAGCAGTTACACGACGGGAAGGGTTTCCGAGCAGTACTTC. Protein sequence: CASSYTTGRVSEQYF. The rearrangement joins TRBV6-5 to TRBJ2-7; tentatively, D is TRBD2 (5 bases). CDR3 length: 15 amino acids. Germline-derived CDR1 and CDR2 are MNHEY and SVGAGI. The ends were cut back, 2 bases at V and 6 bases at J, with 17 bases in the middle.